The next 19 T cell receptor beta chains were all read from a single sample in a study of monozygotic twins with inflammatory bowel disease. TCRdb reanalyzed the 5' RACE reads, giving one entry per CDR3 protein sequence and no DNA. Recorded here are around 370,000 distinct CDR3 sequences; the top ten clones represent around 2.6%. Sequenced: blood. These receptors were collected from a human donor with ulcerative colitis or Crohn's disease, or a healthy co-twin of an affected twin (not recorded which).

This rearrangement joins TRBV12-3 or TRBV12-4 to TRBJ2-2; TCRdb selects TRBD1, and the lack of DNA leaves this call unchecked. The CDR3 is made up of 12 amino acids. The CDR3 spells CASWAEPGELFF.

V gene TRBV7-2 combines with J gene TRBJ2-7; TCRdb's D call of TRBD2 is untestable without DNA. The CDR3 covers 16 residues. CDR1 is SGHTA and CDR2 is FQGNSA in the germline V gene. CDR3 sequence: CASSAITGTRSYEQYF.

The chain uses TRBV5-1 and TRBJ2-2; TCRdb indicates TRBD2, and absent DNA this call remains unverified. This CDR3 has 19 residues. CDR1 and CDR2 (germline): SGHRS, YFSETQ. CDR3 sequence: CASSLGLAGVIANTGELFF.

CDR3 in amino acids: CASSLRLSQETQYF. The rearrangement uses TRBV3-1 and TRBJ2-5. Germline CDR1 is LGHDT and CDR2 is YNNKEL (reference sequence). The CDR3 sequence is 14 residues long.

The J gene is TRBJ2-3, the V gene TRBV4-3. This CDR3 has 17 amino acids. CDR1 and CDR2 from the germline V gene are LGHNA and YSLEER. This chain's CDR3 is CASSQELTSGGTDTQYF.

V is TRBV5-1 and J is TRBJ1-6; TCRdb reports TRBD1, a call that lacks DNA to check it against. The germline V gene has CDR1 SGHRS and CDR2 YFSETQ. This CDR3 has 15 amino acids. CDR3 amino acids: CASSLRTGADSPLHF.

The rearrangement joins TRBV20-1 to TRBJ1-5; TCRdb's D call, TRBD1, is unchecked because there is no DNA. Germline V gives CDR1 DFQATT, CDR2 SNEGSKA (reference sequence). The CDR3 consists of 14 residues. CDR3 amino acids: CSAKPGDRGRPQHF.

The gene calls are TRBV12-3 or TRBV12-4 and TRBJ2-3; lacking DNA, the TRBD1 call made by TCRdb goes unchecked. CDR3 size: 15 residues. CDR3 amino acids: CASSLFGTGGDTQYF.

The V gene is TRBV28, the J gene TRBJ2-2; TCRdb calls TRBD2, which cannot be checked without DNA. This CDR3 has 16 amino acids. The germline V gene encodes CDR1 MDHEN and CDR2 SYDVKM. The CDR3 region is CASMRASGANTGELFF.

The chain combines TRBV5-1 with TRBJ1-4; TCRdb selects TRBD1, and the lack of DNA leaves this call unchecked. This CDR3 spans 15 amino acids. Germline-derived CDR1 and CDR2 are SGHRS and YFSETQ. The CDR3 region is CASSWGQGGNEKLFF.

The J gene is TRBJ1-5, the V gene TRBV4-3. This CDR3 contains 14 residues. CDR1 and CDR2 from the germline V gene are LGHNA and YSLEER. The CDR3 protein is CASSQERADQPQHF.

This sequence joins TRBV5-1 and TRBJ1-4. The CDR3 is 15 residues long. CDR1 and CDR2 (germline): SGHRS, YFSETQ. The chain's CDR3 is CASSLAGWDGEKLFF.

This sequence joins TRBV2 and TRBJ2-7. The CDR3 is 15 residues long. Germline assignment: CDR1 SNHLY and CDR2 FYNNEI. The CDR3 reads CASSAGSFGSYEQYF.

The V and J genes are TRBV29-1 and TRBJ2-7; TCRdb outputs TRBD2, but without DNA this stays unchecked. This CDR3 contains 11 residues. Germline V gene sequence: CDR1 SQVTM, CDR2 ANQGSEA. This CDR3 is CSVGEGWEQYF.

The chain has TRBV5-1 and TRBJ1-4; TCRdb's D gene call, TRBD1, goes unchecked for lack of DNA. The length of the CDR3 is 16 residues. Germline CDR1 is SGHRS and CDR2 is YFSETQ. The chain's CDR3 is CASSLEGVATNEKLFF.

The chain combines TRBV12-3 or TRBV12-4 with TRBJ2-7; the TCRdb D gene call, TRBD1, has no DNA to confirm it. The CDR3 is 14 amino acids. The CDR3 loop reads CASSFSGITYEQYF.

CDR3 loop: CATQPMSGGVADTQYF. This chain uses TRBV7-2 with TRBJ2-3; TCRdb's D call, TRBD2, is unchecked because there is no DNA. In germline, CDR1 is SGHTA, CDR2 FQGNSA. The CDR3 sequence is 16 residues long.

This chain joins TRBV5-1 and TRBJ1-2; the TRBD1 assignment by TCRdb is unverifiable without DNA. Per the germline V gene, CDR1 is SGHRS and CDR2 is YFSETQ. The length of the CDR3 is 15 residues. CDR3 sequence reads: CASSMTGGFSYGYTF.

The V gene is TRBV6-2 or TRBV6-3, the J gene TRBJ2-7; TCRdb names TRBD2, which stays unverified in the absence of DNA. CDR1 is MNHEY, CDR2 SVGEGT, per germline. The CDR3 consists of 12 residues. Here the CDR3 reads CASRPSNYEQYF.